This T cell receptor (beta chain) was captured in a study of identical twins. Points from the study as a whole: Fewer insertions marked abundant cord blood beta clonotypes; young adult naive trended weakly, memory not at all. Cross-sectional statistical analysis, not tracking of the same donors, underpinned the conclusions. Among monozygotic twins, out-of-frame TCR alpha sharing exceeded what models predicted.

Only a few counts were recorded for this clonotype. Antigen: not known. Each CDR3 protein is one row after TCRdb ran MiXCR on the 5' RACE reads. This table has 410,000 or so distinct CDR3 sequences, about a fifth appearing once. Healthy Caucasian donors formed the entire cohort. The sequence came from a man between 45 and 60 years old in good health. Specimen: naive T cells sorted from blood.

CDR3 bases: TGCGCCAGCAGCCTGCGCTCTAGCGGGGGGGAACAGTTCTTC. This codes for CASSLRSSGGEQFF. The chain employs TRBV5-1 and TRBJ2-1; 12 bases map to TRBD2. Germline-derived CDR1 and CDR2 are SGHRS and YFSETQ. V gave up 4 bases and J gave up 13 bases; unmatched junction bases: 9. The CDR3 covers 14 residues.